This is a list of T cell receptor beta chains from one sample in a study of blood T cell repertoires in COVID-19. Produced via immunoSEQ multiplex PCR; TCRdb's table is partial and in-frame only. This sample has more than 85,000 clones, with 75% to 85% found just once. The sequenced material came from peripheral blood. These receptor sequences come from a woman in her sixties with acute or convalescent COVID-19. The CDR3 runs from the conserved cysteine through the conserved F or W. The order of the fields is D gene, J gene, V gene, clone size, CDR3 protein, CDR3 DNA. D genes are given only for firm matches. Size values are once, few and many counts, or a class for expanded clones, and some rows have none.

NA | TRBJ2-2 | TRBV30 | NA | CAWRTANTGELFF | TGTGCCTGGAGGACAGCGAACACCGGGGAGCTGTTTTTT
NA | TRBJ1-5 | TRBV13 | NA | CASGLGGSYNQPQHF | TGTGCCAGCGGACTAGGGGGGTCCTACAATCAGCCCCAGCATTTT
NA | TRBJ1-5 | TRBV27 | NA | CASSLFADWRQPQHF | TGTGCCAGCAGTTTATTTGCGGATTGGAGACAGCCCCAGCATTTT
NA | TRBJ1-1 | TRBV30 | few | CAWFQGNTEAFF | TGTGCCTGGTTTCAGGGGAACACTGAAGCTTTCTTT
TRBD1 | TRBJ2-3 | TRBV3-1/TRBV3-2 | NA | CASSQDQGQGTDTQYF | TGTGCCAGCAGCCAAGATCAGGGACAGGGGACCGATACGCAGTATTTT
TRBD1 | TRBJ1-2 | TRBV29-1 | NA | CSVVGTGPYYGYTF | TGCAGCGTTGTCGGGACAGGTCCCTACTATGGCTACACCTTC
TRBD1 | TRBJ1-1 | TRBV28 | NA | CAVGRTGNTEAFF | TGTGCCGTTGGTAGGACAGGGAACACTGAAGCTTTCTTT
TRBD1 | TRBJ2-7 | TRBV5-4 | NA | CASSPRQGAYEQYF | TGTGCCAGCAGCCCGCGACAGGGGGCCTACGAGCAGTACTTC
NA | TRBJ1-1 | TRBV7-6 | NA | CASSSSKNTEAFF | TGTGCCAGCAGTTCCTCTAAAAACACTGAAGCTTTCTTT
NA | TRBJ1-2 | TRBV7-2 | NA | CASSLGRWFYGYTF | TGTGCCAGCAGCTTAGGCCGGTGGTTTTATGGCTACACCTTC
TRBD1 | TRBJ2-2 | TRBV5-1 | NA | CASRQDRGYTGELFF | TGCGCCAGCAGGCAGGACAGGGGATACACCGGGGAGCTGTTTTTT
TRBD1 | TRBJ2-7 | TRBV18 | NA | CASSPPSGQLIGEQYF | TGTGCCAGCTCACCCCCTTCGGGACAGTTAATTGGCGAGCAGTACTTC
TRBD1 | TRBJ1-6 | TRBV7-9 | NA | CASSQDRPNSPLHF | TGTGCCAGCAGTCAGGACAGGCCCAATTCACCCCTCCACTTT
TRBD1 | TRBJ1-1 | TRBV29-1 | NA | CSVEERGPRAEAFF | TGCAGCGTTGAAGAAAGGGGGCCGAGGGCTGAAGCTTTCTTT
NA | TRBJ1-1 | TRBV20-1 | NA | CSASEGYRETEAFF | TGCAGTGCTAGTGAAGGGTACCGGGAAACTGAAGCTTTCTTT
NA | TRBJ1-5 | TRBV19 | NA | CASSITPLQYQPQHF | TGTGCCAGTAGTATAACCCCCCTCCAGTATCAGCCCCAGCATTTT
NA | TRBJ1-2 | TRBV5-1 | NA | CASSLAGGDYGYTF | TGCGCCAGCAGCTTGGCGGGGGGGGACTATGGCTACACCTTC
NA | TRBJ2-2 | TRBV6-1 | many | CASSEVPGNTGELFF | TGTGCCAGCAGTGAGGTCCCCGGTAACACCGGGGAGCTGTTTTTT
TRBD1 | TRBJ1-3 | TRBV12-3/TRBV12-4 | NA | CASSLQGDTIYF | TGTGCCAGCAGTTTGCAGGGGGACACCATATATTTT
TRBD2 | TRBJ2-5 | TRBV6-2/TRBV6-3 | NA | CASSYHRSGGQETQYF | TGTGCCAGCAGTTACCACCGTAGCGGGGGACAAGAGACCCAGTACTTC